Following are 10 T cell receptor beta chains from one sample sequenced in a study of cytomegalovirus exposure and HLA in healthy donors. The primer mix had 60 Vbeta and 13 Jbeta primers. Sequenced by immunoSEQ multiplex PCR; TCRdb stores in-frame clones only, minus some. The table records approximately 75,000 clones, roughly 74% of them present only once. The sample comprised PBMCs. All receptors come from a woman aged 55-70 years in good health and CMV-seropositive.

The chain is built from TRBV18 and TRBJ1-3; the match to TRBD1 covers 7 bases. Trimming took 3 bases from V and 0 from J; bases not matched to a gene: 8. This CDR3 spans 17 amino acids. CDR1 KGHSH and CDR2 LQKENI come from the germline V gene. The CDR3 reads CASSPTMGQSSGNTIYF. CDR3 DNA: TGTGCCAGCTCACCTACGATGGGACAGAGCTCTGGAAACACCATATATTTT.

This clone appeared a single time. The rearrangement uses TRBV5-1 and TRBJ2-2; 10 positions match TRBD1. This CDR3 comprises 16 residues. CDR1 and CDR2 (germline): SGHRS, YFSETQ. Germline trimming cut 4 bases from V and 6 bases from J; bases unmatched to any gene: 9. CDR3 sequence: CASSLGTGEKPGELFF. The CDR3, as DNA: TGCGCCAGCAGCCTCGGGACAGGGGAAAAGCCCGGGGAGCTGTTTTTT.

The V call is TRBV5-8, the J call TRBJ1-5; D gene unclear. This CDR3 contains 13 residues. The germline CDR1 and CDR2 sequences are SGHTS and YDEGEE. V lost 1 base and J lost 11, with 13 bases in between. The CDR3 nucleotides are TGTGCCAGCAGCTTGCGGATGACCGGGTCCCAGCATTTT. Translated: CASSLRMTGSQHF.

The V and J genes are TRBV7-5 and TRBJ1-6; the table assigns TRBD1, which was not confirmed against the DNA. TRBV7-5 is described as a pseudogene. The CDR3 is 16 amino acids. CDR3 residues: CARSLSQGTGGRELHF. The CDR3 nucleotides are TGTGCCAGAAGCTTATCCCAGGGGACAGGGGGCCGAGAACTCCACTTT.

The V call is TRBV18, the J call TRBJ1-5, with a possible D match to TRBD1 (5 bases). Between the trimmed V and J ends, which lost 0 bases and 4 bases, there was a span of 10 bases. The length of the CDR3 is 15 residues. CDR1 KGHSH and CDR2 LQKENI come from the germline V gene. The CDR3 DNA is TGTGCCAGCTCACCACCGCAGGGTGGAAATCAGCCCCAGCATTTT. Amino acids: CASSPPQGGNQPQHF. Variable domain in full (rest from reference TRBV18 and TRBJ1-5): NAGVMQNPRHLVRRRGQEARLRCSPMKGHSHVYWYRQLPEEGLKFMVYLQKENIIDESGMPKERFSAEFPKEGPSILRIQQVVRGDSAAYFCASSPPQGGNQPQHFGDGTRLSIL.

The V gene is TRBV5-1, the J gene TRBJ1-5; D is unresolved. The CDR3 consists of 15 residues. Germline V CDR1 and CDR2: SGHRS, YFSETQ. V lost 4 bases and J 0 bases, leaving 11 bases between the germline ends. DNA for the CDR3: TGCGCCAGCAGCCCGGGTTCGGTTAGCAATCAGCCCCAGCATTTT. Encoded protein: CASSPGSVSNQPQHF. Looking up the rest from reference TRBV5-1 and TRBJ1-5 gives the full variable domain: KAGVTQTPRYLIKTRGQQVTLSCSPISGHRSVSWYQQTPGQGLQFLFEYFSETQRNKGNFPGRFSGRQFSNSRSEMNVSTLELGDSALYLCASSPGSVSNQPQHFGDGTRLSIL.

This clone has only one observation. V usage is TRBV29-1 and J usage is TRBJ2-2, with no clear D. V shed 7 bases and J shed 0 bases, with 12 bases lying between them. The CDR3 contains 14 residues. Germline values: CDR1 SQVTM, CDR2 ANQGSEA. CDR3 region: CSALGRSNTGELFF. The CDR3 DNA follows: TGCAGCGCTTTGGGCAGGTCGAACACCGGGGAGCTGTTTTTT.

The chain combines TRBV6-1 with TRBJ1-5; a possible D gene is TRBD1 (6 bases). The CDR3 contains 14 residues. From germline, CDR1 is MNHNS and CDR2 SASEGT. The ends were cut back, 10 bases at V and 0 bases at J, with 13 bases in the middle. CDR3 loop: CATKGETSNQPQHF. The CDR3 DNA sequence: TGTGCCACAAAGGGGGAAACTAGCAATCAGCCCCAGCATTTT.

The chain is built from TRBV5-1 and TRBJ2-7; 10 positions agree with TRBD2. The CDR3 has 14 amino acids. In germline, CDR1 is SGHRS, CDR2 YFSETQ. Losses at the gene ends were 4 bases for V and 4 bases for J; bases not matched to a gene: 5. CDR3 amino acids: CASSPGLAKYEQYF. The CDR3 DNA reads as TGCGCCAGCAGCCCGGGACTAGCGAAGTACGAGCAGTACTTC.

The chain employs TRBV9 and TRBJ1-2; 8 bases line up with TRBD1. Germline assignment: CDR1 SGDLS and CDR2 YYNGEE. CDR3 length: 13 residues. Trimming took 3 bases from V and 4 from J; bases not matched to a gene: 2. The CDR3 DNA reads as TGTGCCAGCAGCGACGGACAGGGCTATGGCTACACCTTC. Translating it yields CASSDGQGYGYTF.